This T cell receptor beta chain is drawn from a study of CD8+ T cells in alopecia areata. Concerning this clone: Its antigen is not identified.

Germline V CDR1 and CDR2: MNHEY, SMNVEV (reference sequence). The V gene lost 2 bases and the J gene lost 6 bases, with 8 bases spanning the gap. The CDR3 runs 14 residues. Sequencing templates came from extracted RNA that was reverse transcribed into cDNA. Clones were read by immunoSEQ multiplex PCR, and TCRdb kept only the in-frame ones, dropping some. The data hold roughly 150,000 clones, with about 90% observed a single time. Specimens obtained from alopecia areata patients comprised lesional scalp punch biopsies and peripheral blood. Study outcomes and limitations: In lesional scalp, particularly from alopecia totalis/universalis, clonality was higher than in normal scalp.

This specimen consisted of CD8+ T cells sorted from blood, obtained at week 0. The J gene is TRBJ1-6, the V gene TRBV27; perhaps TRBD1 as D (5 bases). The origin of this receptor is a human donor with alopecia areata. CDR3 DNA: TGTGCCAGCAGTTTAACAGGCGGTAATTCACCCCTCCACTTT. This sequence encodes CASSLTGGNSPLHF.